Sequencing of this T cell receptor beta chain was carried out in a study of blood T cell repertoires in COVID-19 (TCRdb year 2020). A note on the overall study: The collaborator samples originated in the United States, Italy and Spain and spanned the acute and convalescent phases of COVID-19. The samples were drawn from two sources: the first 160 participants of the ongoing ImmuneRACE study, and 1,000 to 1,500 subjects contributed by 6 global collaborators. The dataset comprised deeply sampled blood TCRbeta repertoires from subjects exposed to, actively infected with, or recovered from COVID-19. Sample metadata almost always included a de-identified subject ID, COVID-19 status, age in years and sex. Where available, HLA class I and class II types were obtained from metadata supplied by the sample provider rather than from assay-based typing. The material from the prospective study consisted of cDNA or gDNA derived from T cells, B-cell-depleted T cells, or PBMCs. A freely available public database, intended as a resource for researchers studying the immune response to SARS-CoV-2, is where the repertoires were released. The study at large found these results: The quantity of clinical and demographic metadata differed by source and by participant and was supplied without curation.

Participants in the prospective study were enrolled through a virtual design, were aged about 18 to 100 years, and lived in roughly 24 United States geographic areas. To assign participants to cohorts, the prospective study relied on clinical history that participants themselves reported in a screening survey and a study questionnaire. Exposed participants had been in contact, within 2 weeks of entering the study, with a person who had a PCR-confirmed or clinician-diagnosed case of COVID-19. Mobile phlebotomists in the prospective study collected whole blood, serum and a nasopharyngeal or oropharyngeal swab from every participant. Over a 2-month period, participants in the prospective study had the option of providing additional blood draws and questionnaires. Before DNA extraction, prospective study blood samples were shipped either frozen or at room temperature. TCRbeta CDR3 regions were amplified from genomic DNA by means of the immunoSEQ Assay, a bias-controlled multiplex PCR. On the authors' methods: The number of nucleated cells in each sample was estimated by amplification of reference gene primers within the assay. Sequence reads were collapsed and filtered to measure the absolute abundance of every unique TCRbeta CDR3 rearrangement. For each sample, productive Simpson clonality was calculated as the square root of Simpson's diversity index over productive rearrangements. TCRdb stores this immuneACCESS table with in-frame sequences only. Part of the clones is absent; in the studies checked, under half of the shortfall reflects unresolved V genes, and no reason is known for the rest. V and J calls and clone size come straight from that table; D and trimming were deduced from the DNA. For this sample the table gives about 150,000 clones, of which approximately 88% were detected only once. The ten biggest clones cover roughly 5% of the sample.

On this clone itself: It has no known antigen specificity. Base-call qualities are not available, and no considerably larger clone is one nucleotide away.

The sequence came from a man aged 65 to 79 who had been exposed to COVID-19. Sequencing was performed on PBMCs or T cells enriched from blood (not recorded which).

The CDR3 is CASTGQLNQPQHF. The nucleotides read TGTGCCAGCACCGGACAGCTCAATCAGCCCCAGCATTTT. The V and J genes are TRBV12-3 or TRBV12-4 and TRBJ1-5; TRBD1 is perhaps the D gene, given 6 matching bases. The CDR3 numbers 13 residues from cysteine through phenylalanine. Only the CDR3 portion is preserved as DNA: 39 bases, with reading frame beginning at the first base. V is clipped by 7 bases and J by 3 bases, and the sequence between their germline boundaries is 10 bases long.